Listed below are T cell receptor beta chains from one sample, sequenced in a study of T cell clusters in autoimmune cytopenias. Using the multiplex PCR reads, TCRdb records one entry per CDR3 protein without DNA. The sample includes 5,500 to 6,000 distinct CDR3 sequences. The same specimen was also included in a second study, on T cell repertoires in aging, cancer and after chemotherapy.

The sample taken for sequencing was peripheral blood. These receptors were obtained from a human donor in good health. CDR3s include the opening cysteine and the closing phenylalanine or tryptophan. Expanded clones are given a class, and other clones once, few, many or no size at all.

TRBJ2-7 | medium-sized | TRBV5-4 | CASSSQDSYEQYF
TRBJ2-5 | . | TRBV12-3/TRBV12-4 | CASSPRRDRGRPKTQYF
TRBJ2-7 | . | TRBV19 | CASSTGSGRNSYEQYF
TRBJ2-5 | medium-sized | TRBV5-6 | CASSHGGGGLRETQYF
TRBJ2-1 | . | TRBV18 | CASSPPETRGSYEQFF
TRBJ1-4 | . | TRBV6-5 | CASSARAAKGANEKLFF
TRBJ1-1 | . | TRBV6-2/TRBV6-3 | CASSPGGLNTEAFF
TRBJ1-5 | medium-sized | TRBV5-5 | CASSLAGPDQPQHF
TRBJ2-2 | medium-sized | TRBV5-4 | CASSSGTSGIGELFF
TRBJ1-2 | . | TRBV7-9 | CASSLAGGRANYGYTF
TRBJ1-1 | . | TRBV19 | CASSIALPGGEAFF
TRBJ2-1 | . | TRBV6-1 | CASRLAGTPYNEQFF
TRBJ2-7 | medium-sized | TRBV30 | CAWSRDSSYEQYF
TRBJ2-7 | . | TRBV6-1 | CASSYEHGAYEQYF
TRBJ2-2 | . | TRBV27 | CASSSPIRGQNGELFF
TRBJ2-3 | . | TRBV29-1 | CSAFGGGRRADTQYF
TRBJ2-1 | . | TRBV6-8 | CASSSFVEDNEQFF
TRBJ2-2 | medium-sized | TRBV19 | CASSQMRGTGELFF
TRBJ2-7 | medium-sized | TRBV6-4 | CASSERGRTDEQYF
TRBJ2-4 | . | TRBV5-1 | CASSLGVFSSGNIQYF
TRBJ2-3 | medium-sized | TRBV24-1 | CATSDQGRTDTQYF
TRBJ1-2 | . | TRBV6-2/TRBV6-3 | CASSYGTYGYTF
TRBJ2-7 | . | TRBV7-2 | CASSFSSGGAVAEQYF
TRBJ2-1 | medium-sized | TRBV7-6 | CASSPSPAGGLNEQFF
TRBJ2-2 | medium-sized | TRBV6-1 | CASSDPFTGELFF
TRBJ1-1 | medium-sized | TRBV29-1 | CSVETGGTEAFF
TRBJ1-1 | . | TRBV30 | CAWRSPDRESTEAFF
TRBJ1-1 | . | TRBV19 | CASAISGLGTEAFF
TRBJ1-1 | medium-sized | TRBV5-4 | CASSLSNTEAFF
TRBJ1-3 | medium-sized | TRBV27 | CASSLTSGNTIYF
TRBJ2-2 | medium-sized | TRBV18 | CASSPPGTNTGELFF
TRBJ1-1 | medium-sized | TRBV6-5 | CASSYDWSTEAFF
TRBJ2-1 | . | TRBV19 | CASSPPRTGDEQFF
TRBJ2-3 | medium-sized | TRBV18 | CASSSLGLAVISTDTQYF
TRBJ2-1 | . | TRBV29-1 | CSVEGTSGGASTDNEQFF
TRBJ1-4 | . | TRBV7-6 | CASSSGTGLLEKLFF
TRBJ1-1 | . | TRBV19 | CASSKRTDSYTEAFF
TRBJ2-2 | medium-sized | TRBV15 | CATSTNRGSIANTGELFF
TRBJ1-1 | . | TRBV27 | CASSLGGNTEAFF
TRBJ2-1 | medium-sized | TRBV19 | CASSPLAKNYNEQFF